This T cell receptor beta chain is drawn from a study of T cell responses to AZD1222 COVID-19 vaccine. Findings and caveats of the study: There were repertoire samples only from the period after the peak T cell response. Seropositive AZD1222 recipients at baseline numbered only five or six. Vaccine-associated CD4 TCRs spanned spike, dominant at 160-218 and 743-854. In a largely white British group with more females than males, clonal diversity was possibly underestimated.

The assay was immunoSEQ multiplex PCR, and TCRdb's table has in-frame clones only and misses some. Seen here are under 200,000 clones, 80% to 95% observed once, and the top ten hold about 3.9%. A word on this clone: Its target is not known.

The CDR3 has 15 residues. The V gene's germline CDR1 is GTSNPN and CDR2 SVGIG (reference sequence). The V gene lost 0 bases and the J gene lost 5 bases, with 13 bases spanning the gap. V and J are TRBV30 and TRBJ1-4; D call uncertain. The source of this sequence is an adult in good health. The specimen comprised peripheral blood, sampled on day 0 of AZD1222 vaccination. CDR3 region: CAWSVGDIINEKLFF. The CDR3, as DNA: TGTGCCTGGAGTGTCGGTGACATCATAAATGAAAAACTGTTTTTT. The variable domain in full, completed from reference TRBV30 and TRBJ1-4, reads SQTIHQWPATLVQPVGSPLSLECTVEGTSNPNLYWYRQAAGRGLQLLFYSVGIGQISSEVPQNLSASRPQDRQFILSSKKLLLSDSGFYLCAWSVGDIINEKLFFGSGTQLSVL.